Each of the 26 T cell receptor beta chains below was sequenced from the same sample in a study of shared clonotypes between healthy human individuals. Measured with immunoSEQ multiplex PCR; TCRdb has only the in-frame clones, and not every one. The sample yields fewer than 550,000 clones, nearly 80% seen once. The material sequenced was PBMCs. These receptors came from a woman in her 40s in good health. Some clones in this sample may be carry-over from other donors' samples.

The rearrangement links TRBV15 to TRBJ2-3, with a tentative D call TRBD2 (5 bases). Germline assignment: CDR1 LNHNV and CDR2 YYDKDF (reference sequence). Trimming took 4 bases from V and 6 from J, leaving 5 bases between them. The CDR3 consists of 11 residues. CDR3 amino acids: CATSIADTQYF. CDR3 bases: TGTGCCACCAGCATAGCGGATACGCAGTATTTT.

The chain recombines TRBV5-1 with TRBJ1-1; no clear D. This CDR3 contains 13 residues. The germline V gene has CDR1 SGHRS and CDR2 YFSETQ. V was trimmed by 0 bases and J by 6 bases, leaving 9 bases between them. Written as DNA, the CDR3 is TGCGCCAGCAGCTTGGTTGGGGTGCCTGAAGCTTTCTTT. Its protein product is CASSLVGVPEAFF.

This chain connects TRBV7-2 to TRBJ2-3; 10 bases are a match to TRBD1. V lost 4 bases, J lost 3 bases, and 4 bases stayed unmatched. The germline gives CDR1 SGHTA, CDR2 FQGNSA. This CDR3 spans 15 amino acids. The CDR3 is CASSSGQGRTDTQYF. DNA of the CDR3: TGTGCCAGCAGCTCGGGACAGGGGAGGACAGATACGCAGTATTTT.

J is TRBJ1-1 and V is TRBV5-1; weak D call: TRBD1 (6 bases). Germline values: CDR1 SGHRS, CDR2 YFSETQ. V lost 0 bases and J 4 bases, leaving 7 bases between the germline ends. The length of the CDR3 is 13 residues. CDR3 residues: CASSLVGATEAFF. CDR3 nucleotide sequence: TGCGCCAGCAGCTTGGTGGGGGCCACTGAAGCTTTCTTT.

The chain carries TRBV2 and TRBJ2-7; D is perhaps TRBD1 or TRBD2 (6 bases each). Germline assignment: CDR1 SNHLY and CDR2 FYNNEI. Trimming stripped 10 bases from V and 5 bases from J, with 27 bases between. This CDR3 has 16 amino acids. This CDR3 reads CATHGGRAVSVHEQYF. CDR3 coding DNA: TGTGCCACCCACGGGGGCCGAGCGGTAAGTGTCCACGAGCAGTACTTC.

The chain has TRBV12-5 and TRBJ1-1; 7 nucleotides align to TRBD1. Trimming at V came to 5 bases and at J to 3 bases, leaving 3 bases not matched to a gene. CDR1 is LGHNT and CDR2 is FRNRAP in the germline V gene. The CDR3 loop spans 13 amino acids. CDR3 amino acids: CASGPTGYTEAFF. The CDR3 coding sequence is TGTGCTAGTGGTCCGACAGGGTACACTGAAGCTTTCTTT.

Points on this clone: Other nucleotide sequences in the sample specify the same CDR3. This chain uses TRBV7-8 with TRBJ1-3, with TRBD1 matching over 8 bases. With V trimmed by 3 bases and J by 0 bases, 1 base remained unmatched. The CDR3 contains 15 residues. Looked up from germline, CDR1 is SGHVS and CDR2 is FQNEAQ. CDR3 sequence: CASSLQGASGNTIYF. The CDR3 DNA reads TGTGCCAGCAGCTTGCAGGGGGCCTCTGGAAACACCATATATTTT.

The chain recombines TRBV27 with TRBJ1-1; 10 bases agree with TRBD1. CDR3 length: 16 residues. Trimming cost V 8 bases and J 1 base; bases outside gene matches: 10. Germline loops: CDR1 MNHEY, CDR2 SMNVEV (reference sequence). This CDR3 is CASCLGTGAGNTEAFF. CDR3 in DNA: TGTGCCAGCTGCCTTGGGACAGGGGCCGGGAACACTGAAGCTTTCTTT.

The genes are TRBV29-1 and TRBJ2-3; D gene uncertain. Trimming removed 3 bases at V and 6 bases at J, with 4 bases between. This CDR3 spans 10 amino acids. The germline CDR1 and CDR2 sequences are SQVTM and ANQGSEA. The CDR3, as DNA: TGCAGCGTTGACGAGGATACGCAGTATTTT. Protein sequence: CSVDEDTQYF.

The chain joins TRBV9 to TRBJ2-7, with D hard to call. V dropped 4 bases and J dropped 5 bases, with 13 bases sitting between them. This CDR3 spans 13 amino acids. Germline V gene data show CDR1 as SGDLS and CDR2 as YYNGEE. The DNA of the CDR3 is TGTGCCAGCAGCCCCAACTTACAGAACGAGCAGTACTTC. This translates into CASSPNLQNEQYF. Complete variable domain (other parts from reference TRBV9 and TRBJ2-7): DSGVTQTPKHLITATGQRVTLRCSPRSGDLSVYWYQQSLDQGLQFLIQYYNGEERAKGNILERFSAQQFPDLHSELNLSSLELGDSALYFCASSPNLQNEQYFGPGTRLTVT.

Written as DNA, the CDR3 is TGTGCCAGCAGCTTAAGGGTCAGCGGGGAGCTGTTTTTT. It is translated as CASSLRVSGELFF. This rearrangement joins TRBV7-3 to TRBJ2-2; no definite D call. Trimming took off 1 base at V and 7 bases at J, with 7 bases between the two ends. Germline V gene data show CDR1 as SGHTA and CDR2 as FQGTGA. CDR3 length equals 13 residues.

The genes are TRBV5-4 and TRBJ2-3; 14 bases fit TRBD2. CDR1 and CDR2 (germline): SGHNT, YYREEE (reference sequence). V lost 0 bases and J lost 6; bases outside the gene matches: 6. CDR3 size: 17 residues. CDR3 nucleotides: TGTGCCAGCAGCTTGGGGGGACTAGCGGGAGTTGGGGATACGCAGTATTTT. Residues: CASSLGGLAGVGDTQYF.

J is TRBJ1-3 and V is TRBV15; D might be TRBD1 (5 bases). The length of the CDR3 is 13 residues. Germline loops: CDR1 LNHNV, CDR2 YYDKDF (reference sequence). Trimming shortened V by 6 bases and J by 1 base, and 7 bases separated the two germline ends. The CDR3 bases are TGTGCCACCAGACAGGTTTCTGGAAACACCATATATTTT. Translation gives CATRQVSGNTIYF.

The chain employs TRBV19 and TRBJ2-5, with 10 nucleotides matching TRBD1. V was pared by 4 bases and J by 4 bases, with 0 bases of the junction left unmatched. This CDR3 comprises 13 residues. Looked up from germline, CDR1 is LNHDA and CDR2 is SQIVND (reference sequence). CDR3 loop: CASSRTGGETQYF. The CDR3 DNA sequence: TGTGCCAGTAGTAGGACAGGGGGAGAGACCCAGTACTTC.

This sequence joins TRBV6-1 and TRBJ2-5; the D is unclear. Per the germline V gene, CDR1 is MNHNS and CDR2 is SASEGT. The CDR3 is 15 amino acids. Deletions cut 3 bases from V and 2 bases from J, with 13 bases between. The CDR3 bases are TGTGCCAGCAGTGAGGTTGGGGTAAAACAAGAGACCCAGTACTTC. Protein sequence: CASSEVGVKQETQYF.

A few counts support this clone. The rearrangement links TRBV28 to TRBJ1-2, with 7 bases fitting TRBD1. CDR1 is MDHEN, CDR2 SYDVKM, per germline. The CDR3 consists of 14 residues. V was pared by 5 bases and J by 4 bases, with 7 bases of the junction left unmatched. The CDR3 protein is CASSPGGLGYGYTF. The CDR3 coding sequence is TGTGCCAGCAGTCCAGGGGGTTTGGGCTATGGCTACACCTTC.

This rearrangement joins TRBV30 to TRBJ2-7; D not resolved. CDR3 length equals 13 residues. The germline gives CDR1 GTSNPN, CDR2 SVGIG (reference sequence). V lost 6 bases and J 0 bases, leaving 12 bases between the germline ends. The CDR3 loop reads CACLDGYSYEQYF. The CDR3 coding sequence is TGTGCCTGCCTTGACGGGTACTCCTACGAGCAGTACTTC.

Worth noting for this clone: Possible read error: a much larger clone is one base away. The identical CDR3 is also encoded by other nucleotide sequences in the sample. The chain employs TRBV7-2 and TRBJ1-1, with 10 bases fitting TRBD1. The germline V gene has CDR1 SGHTA and CDR2 FQGNSA. There are 15 residues in the CDR3. The V segment lost 1 base and the J segment 3 bases; nucleotides outside the gene matches: 2. The CDR3 spells CASSLDGTGDTEAFF. CDR3 nucleotides: TGTGCCAGCAGCTTAGATGGGACAGGGGACACTGAAGCTTTCTTT.

The table lists this clone with a few counts. This chain connects TRBV6-1 to TRBJ2-5; unclear D gene. Trimming left V 3 bases short and J 4 bases short, with 15 bases between. The CDR3 is 15 residues long. CDR1 and CDR2 from the germline V gene are MNHNS and SASEGT. The CDR3, as DNA: TGTGCCAGCAGTGATCAGGCTACCTCCCCAGAGACCCAGTACTTC. It encodes CASSDQATSPETQYF.

The chain is built from TRBV5-1 and TRBJ2-7; D not certain. The germline V gene has CDR1 SGHRS and CDR2 YFSETQ. V gave up 0 bases and J gave up 1 base, with 8 bases separating them. The CDR3 runs to 14 residues. The CDR3 nucleotides are TGCGCCAGCAGCTTGGATCCCGGATCCTACGAGCAGTACTTC. Translating it yields CASSLDPGSYEQYF.

V usage is TRBV25-1 and J usage is TRBJ2-7; 11 positions match TRBD2. The V and J ends lost 6 bases and 5 bases, in that order; junction bases with no gene match: 9. CDR1 and CDR2 (germline): MGHDK, SYGVNS. The CDR3 has 15 amino acids. The CDR3 nucleotides are TGTGCCAGCAGCGAACAACTAGCGGGAGTAAACGAGCAGTACTTC. This sequence encodes CASSEQLAGVNEQYF.

Concerning this clone: Within the sample, other DNA sequences also encode this same CDR3. The rearrangement joins TRBV4-3 to TRBJ2-1; no clear D. In germline, CDR1 is LGHNA, CDR2 YSLEER. V lost 4 bases to trimming and J lost 0 bases, with 10 bases between them. The CDR3 has 15 residues. CDR3 residues: CASSRADSSYNEQFF. DNA for the CDR3: TGCGCCAGCAGCCGGGCGGATAGCTCCTACAATGAGCAGTTCTTC.

As for this clone: It is likely a read error: a sequence one base away is far more abundant. J is TRBJ2-1 and V is TRBV5-4; TRBD2 agrees at 8 bases. The junction had 6 bases not matched to a gene; V was cut back by 4 bases and J by 0 bases. The CDR3 spans 16 residues. Germline CDR1 is SGHNT and CDR2 is YYREEE (reference sequence). The CDR3 here is CASSARGGVSYNEQFF. The CDR3 DNA follows: TGTGCCAGCAGCGCCCGGGGGGGCGTCTCCTACAATGAGCAGTTCTTC.

The chain is built from TRBV5-4 and TRBJ2-2; 10 nucleotides align to TRBD2. Germline trimming cut 4 bases from V and 6 bases from J; bases unmatched to any gene: 9. Germline V gene data show CDR1 as SGHNT and CDR2 as YYREEE (reference sequence). The CDR3 is made up of 16 amino acids. The CDR3 sequence: CASSPAPSGSAGELFF. For the CDR3, the DNA is TGTGCCAGCAGCCCAGCCCCTAGCGGGAGCGCCGGGGAGCTGTTTTTT.

This chain uses TRBV29-1 with TRBJ2-1; TRBD2 is a possible D gene (6 bases). CDR1 and CDR2 from the germline V gene are SQVTM and ANQGSEA. CDR3 length: 15 residues. The V end was cut by 3 bases, the J end by 9 bases, with 21 bases between. CDR3 bases: TGCAGCGTTGACGATGCGGCTAGCGTAGCTCCTGAGCAGTTCTTC. Encoded protein: CSVDDAASVAPEQFF.

The chain uses TRBV18 and TRBJ2-7; 7 nucleotides agree with TRBD1. The junction had 4 bases not matched to a gene; V was cut back by 3 bases and J by 2 bases. The length of the CDR3 is 14 residues. Germline loops: CDR1 KGHSH, CDR2 LQKENI. CDR3 loop: CASSPGTVTYEQYF. CDR3 nucleotides: TGTGCCAGCTCACCCGGGACAGTCACCTACGAGCAGTACTTC.